Listed here are 10 T cell receptor beta chains from one sample, sequenced in a study of Graves' ophthalmopathy and Graves' hyperthyroidism. RNA transcripts served as template for amplifying TCR beta CDR3 sequences. Amplification began with first-round RT-PCR using HTBI primers, then second-round multiplex PCR was performed. One entry per CDR3 protein, called by TCRdb with MiXCR from the multiplex PCR reads. The sample holds more than 300,000 distinct CDR3 sequences, roughly a sixth seen once. The sequencing sample was made of peripheral blood. All receptors derive from an adult woman with stable Graves' hyperthyroidism.

This chain connects TRBV9 to TRBJ2-7, with D possibly TRBD2 on 7 matching bases. Trimming stripped 3 bases from V and 3 bases from J, with 13 bases between. Per germline, CDR1 SGDLS and CDR2 YYNGEE. The CDR3 has 14 residues. CDR3 residues: CASSAGGVDYEQYF. The DNA for the CDR3 is TGTGCCAGCAGCGCGGGGGGCGTAGACTACGAGCAGTACTTC. The entire variable domain, with the rest obtained from reference TRBV9 and TRBJ2-7, is as follows: DSGVTQTPKHLITATGQRVTLRCSPRSGDLSVYWYQQSLDQGLQFLIQYYNGEERAKGNILERFSAQQFPDLHSELNLSSLELGDSALYFCASSAGGVDYEQYFGPGTRLTVT.

The sample holds many counts of this clonotype. This chain connects TRBV15 to TRBJ2-5, with TRBD2 as a possible D gene (6 bases). V gave up 0 bases and J gave up 5 bases, with 19 bases separating them. From germline, CDR1 is LNHNV and CDR2 YYDKDF (reference sequence). The CDR3 is 17 residues long. The CDR3 region is CATSRDLSAGPGETQYF. The CDR3 bases are TGTGCCACCAGCAGAGATCTGTCGGCGGGGCCGGGGGAGACCCAGTACTTC.

This clonotype was found many times. The rearrangement links TRBV6-5 to TRBJ2-2; a weak D match, TRBD2 (5 bases). This CDR3 has 14 amino acids. The germline V gene has CDR1 MNHEY and CDR2 SVGAGI. Trimming shortened V by 4 bases and J by 7 bases, and 13 bases separated the two germline ends. In nucleotides, the CDR3 is TGTGCCAGCAGTTCGCCTTCTAGCTACGGGGAGCTGTTTTTT. Its protein is CASSSPSSYGELFF.

This clonotype was recorded many times. The chain has TRBV30 and TRBJ1-1; tentatively, D is TRBD1 (6 bases). V shed 0 bases and J shed 1 base, with 9 bases lying between them. Germline CDR1 is GTSNPN and CDR2 is SVGIG (reference sequence). The CDR3 is made up of 14 amino acids. Here the CDR3 DNA reads TGTGCCTGGAGTGTAGGACAGACGAACACTGAAGCTTTCTTT. It encodes CAWSVGQTNTEAFF.

The V and J genes are TRBV28 and TRBJ2-2; D might be TRBD2 (6 bases). V was cut by 5 bases and J by 9 bases, with 16 bases left in between. CDR3 length: 14 amino acids. Germline CDR1 MDHEN, CDR2 SYDVKM. The CDR3 loop reads CASSHKRGRRELFF. The CDR3 DNA follows: TGTGCCAGCAGTCATAAAAGAGGGAGGAGGGAGCTGTTTTTT.

There are many counts of this clonotype. The rearrangement links TRBV6-2 or TRBV6-3 to TRBJ1-1; D may be TRBD1 (5 bases). The V gene's germline CDR1 is MNHEY and CDR2 SVGEGT. V lost 0 bases, J lost 2 bases, and 7 bases lay in between. The CDR3 consists of 14 residues. The CDR3 region has the DNA TGTGCCAGCAGTTACTCAGGGGCTAACACTGAAGCTTTCTTT. Translated: CASSYSGANTEAFF.

The chain combines TRBV6-1 with TRBJ2-7; D not resolved. Germline CDR1 MNHNS, CDR2 SASEGT. The CDR3 consists of 15 residues. The V gene lost 6 bases and the J gene lost 1 base, with 16 bases spanning the gap. The CDR3, as DNA: TGTGCCAGCAGCCTCTGGGGTCTGAGATCCTACGAGCAGTACTTC. This sequence encodes CASSLWGLRSYEQYF.

Concerning this clonotype itself: A much more abundant neighbour one base away suggests this may be a read error. The genes are TRBV11-2 and TRBJ2-7; 9 nucleotides align to TRBD2. Germline V gene data show CDR1 as SGHAT and CDR2 as FQNNGV. The CDR3 is 17 amino acids. Losses at the gene ends were 5 bases for V and 2 bases for J; bases not matched to a gene: 13. CDR3 coding DNA: TGTGCCAGCAGCGGGCTCAGACTAGCGGAGACCCCCTACGAGCAGTACTTC. Translation: CASSGLRLAETPYEQYF.

This clonotype was counted many times. The rearrangement joins TRBV11-2 to TRBJ1-1; 7 nucleotides match TRBD1. The CDR3 has 15 amino acids. J lost 1 base, V lost 4 bases, and 6 bases had no gene match. The germline V gene has CDR1 SGHAT and CDR2 FQNNGV. DNA of the CDR3: TGTGCCAGCAGCTCACTAACAGGGGAGAACACTGAAGCTTTCTTT. This gives the protein CASSSLTGENTEAFF.

V usage is TRBV20-1 and J usage is TRBJ2-5, with 11 bases identical to TRBD2. The CDR3 extends over 14 amino acids. Germline V gene lookup returns CDR1 DFQATT and CDR2 SNEGSKA (reference sequence). V lost 7 bases and J lost 1; bases outside the gene matches: 5. Written as DNA, the CDR3 is TGCAGTGGAACTAGCGGGGGAAGCCAAGAGACCCAGTACTTC. Protein product: CSGTSGGSQETQYF.